This T cell receptor beta chain was identified during a study of blood T cell repertoires in COVID-19. V shed 4 bases, J shed 1 base, and the junction held 8 bases outside the gene matches. Germline V CDR1 and CDR2: SGHRS, YFSETQ. This CDR3 is 16 amino acids long. Clones were read by immunoSEQ multiplex PCR, and TCRdb kept only the in-frame ones, dropping some. The sample records around 320,000 clones, roughly 90% being singletons. Material: PBMCs or T cells enriched from blood (not recorded which). This clonotype was obtained from a woman younger than 30 with acute COVID-19. The V and J genes are TRBV5-1 and TRBJ2-3, with TRBD2 matching over 8 bases. The CDR3 sequence is CASSQGLVGGTDTQYF. Written as DNA, the CDR3 is TGCGCCAGCAGCCAGGGACTAGTAGGAGGCACAGATACGCAGTATTTT.